The rows below give T cell receptor beta chains drawn from one sample of a study of PD-1 blockade in mismatch repair-deficient tumors. Repertoires were generated with immunoSEQ multiplex PCR, while TCRdb's copy carries only in-frame clones and drops some. There are fewer than 100,000 clones in the sample; about 85% occur only once, and 2.6% lies in the top ten. The source was peripheral blood, collected 12 weeks after starting pembrolizumab. These receptors originate from an adult with mismatch repair-deficient cancer. Each CDR3 is given with its conserved first and last residue. D genes are given only for firm matches. The size of a clone is reported for some rows only, either as once, few or many, or as a class for expanded clones.

V: TRBV5-1; J: TRBJ2-2; D: NA; size: NA; DNA: TGCGCCAGCAGGGAGCAGGCCGCGAACACCGGGGAGCTGTTTTTT; CDR3: CASREQAANTGELFF
V: TRBV5-8; J: TRBJ1-3; D: NA; size: NA; DNA: TGTGCCAGCACCACCCCCTCTGGAAACACCATATATTTT; CDR3: CASTTPSGNTIYF
V: TRBV5-6; J: TRBJ2-3; D: TRBD2; size: NA; DNA: TGTGCCAGCAGCTTGGACGGGAGGGCCATGGATACGCAGTATTTT; CDR3: CASSLDGRAMDTQYF
V: TRBV5-1; J: TRBJ1-4; D: TRBD1; size: NA; DNA: TGCGCCAGCAGCAAACGGACAGGGGTGGATGAAAAACTGTTTTTT; CDR3: CASSKRTGVDEKLFF
V: TRBV19; J: TRBJ2-3; D: NA; size: NA; DNA: TGTGCCAGTAGTTTAAGACAGGGACTGCAGTATTTT; CDR3: CASSLRQGLQYF
V: TRBV28; J: TRBJ2-5; D: NA; size: NA; DNA: TGTGCCAGCAGTTCTTCCGTGGAGGGGTACAGGAAAGAGACCCAGTACTTC; CDR3: CASSSSVEGYRKETQYF
V: TRBV15; J: TRBJ1-2; D: NA; size: NA; DNA: TGTGCCACCAGCAGAGATGGCAGGGAGAAAGATGGCTACACCTTC; CDR3: CATSRDGREKDGYTF
V: TRBV9; J: TRBJ1-1; D: TRBD1; size: NA; DNA: TGTGCCAGCAGCTCCCCGGGACAGGCGGGGGACACTGAAGCTTTCTTT; CDR3: CASSSPGQAGDTEAFF
V: TRBV30; J: TRBJ1-4; D: NA; size: NA; DNA: TGTGCCTGGAGGGTAGGCAGGGGTAATGAAAAACTGTTTTTT; CDR3: CAWRVGRGNEKLFF
V: TRBV7-9; J: TRBJ2-3; D: TRBD2; size: NA; DNA: TGTGCCAGCAGCCTCCGGACTAGCGGCCCCACAGATACGCAGTATTTT; CDR3: CASSLRTSGPTDTQYF
V: TRBV5-1; J: TRBJ1-2; D: NA; size: NA; DNA: TGCGCCAGCAGCACCGGATCCGGGGTGAGCGGAAGCTATGGCTACACCTTC; CDR3: CASSTGSGVSGSYGYTF
V: TRBV5-1; J: TRBJ1-1; D: NA; size: NA; DNA: TGCGCCAGCAGCCAGAGAGACGGAATATACACTGAAGCTTTCTTT; CDR3: CASSQRDGIYTEAFF
V: TRBV9; J: TRBJ2-1; D: NA; size: NA; DNA: TGTGCCAGCAGCGTTTACTCCGGGACTTCCAATGAGCAGTTCTTC; CDR3: CASSVYSGTSNEQFF
V: TRBV11-3; J: TRBJ2-3; D: NA; size: NA; DNA: TGTGCCAGCAGCTTCAGATCAGATACGCAGTATTTT; CDR3: CASSFRSDTQYF
V: TRBV10-3; J: TRBJ1-2; D: NA; size: few; DNA: TGTGCCATCAGTGAGCTGCGGGAGGGGAGCTTACCTAACTATGGCTACACCTTC; CDR3: CAISELREGSLPNYGYTF
V: TRBV5-6; J: TRBJ1-1; D: NA; size: NA; DNA: TGTGCCAGCAGCTTAAGGCCAGAGAAAGCTTTCTTT; CDR3: CASSLRPEKAFF
V: TRBV2; J: TRBJ1-1; D: NA; size: NA; DNA: TGTGCCAGCAGTGAGGACCTCCGGTACACTGAAGCTTTCTTT; CDR3: CASSEDLRYTEAFF
V: TRBV11-3; J: TRBJ2-1; D: TRBD1; size: NA; DNA: TGTGCCAGCAGCACCCGGGACAGGATGGGTGAGCAGTTCTTC; CDR3: CASSTRDRMGEQFF
V: TRBV6-5; J: TRBJ2-3; D: NA; size: NA; DNA: TGTGCCAGCAGTTACCTAAGTACGCAGTATTTT; CDR3: CASSYLSTQYF
V: TRBV5-1; J: TRBJ2-1; D: TRBD1; size: few; DNA: TGCGCCAGCAGCTCGGACAGGGGGCCGAGCTCCTACAATGAGCAGTTCTTC; CDR3: CASSSDRGPSSYNEQFF
V: TRBV7-2; J: TRBJ1-5; D: NA; size: NA; DNA: TGTGCCAGCAGCTCCTCTGGCCTCAATCAGCCCCAGCATTTT; CDR3: CASSSSGLNQPQHF
V: TRBV29-1; J: TRBJ2-2; D: NA; size: NA; DNA: TGCAGCGTTTACCTGGACACCGGGGAGCTGTTTTTT; CDR3: CSVYLDTGELFF
V: TRBV18; J: TRBJ1-5; D: TRBD1; size: NA; DNA: TGTGCCAGCTCACCAACGGACAGGGGGATTCAGCCCCAGCATTTT; CDR3: CASSPTDRGIQPQHF
V: TRBV30; J: TRBJ1-2; D: NA; size: NA; DNA: TGTGCCTGGAGTAGGCAGCAGGCTAACTATGGCTACACCTTC; CDR3: CAWSRQQANYGYTF
V: TRBV5-1; J: TRBJ2-1; D: NA; size: NA; DNA: TGCGCCAGCAGCTTTAGCGGATCCTACAATGAGCAGTTCTTC; CDR3: CASSFSGSYNEQFF
V: TRBV9; J: TRBJ2-7; D: NA; size: NA; DNA: TGTGCCAGCAGCGTACGACACGACCCCTACGAGCAGTACTTC; CDR3: CASSVRHDPYEQYF
V: TRBV18; J: TRBJ2-5; D: NA; size: NA; DNA: TGTGCCAGCTCAGGGACCCAAGAGACCCAGTACTTC; CDR3: CASSGTQETQYF
V: TRBV7-2; J: TRBJ2-5; D: NA; size: NA; DNA: TGTGCCAGCAGCCCCCTTAGTGCGGGCCAAGAGACCCAGTACTTC; CDR3: CASSPLSAGQETQYF
V: TRBV10-3; J: TRBJ1-4; D: NA; size: NA; DNA: TGTGCCATCAGCCCGGGGGGACCTGGCGGGACTAATGAAAAACTGTTTTTT; CDR3: CAISPGGPGGTNEKLFF
V: TRBV30; J: TRBJ2-1; D: TRBD2; size: NA; DNA: TGTGCCTGGGGACTAGCGGACTACAATGAGCAGTTCTTC; CDR3: CAWGLADYNEQFF
V: TRBV19; J: TRBJ1-5; D: NA; size: NA; DNA: TGTGCCAGTAGTATAGTCCCAGGGGGCAATCAGCCCCAGCATTTT; CDR3: CASSIVPGGNQPQHF
V: TRBV6-5; J: TRBJ1-1; D: NA; size: NA; DNA: TGTGCCAGCAGTTACTCGACGGGGGGGAGAGCTTTCTTT; CDR3: CASSYSTGGRAFF
V: TRBV7-2; J: TRBJ1-4; D: TRBD1; size: NA; DNA: TGTGCCAGCAGCTTAGTCGGGACAGGGGTGCCTGAAAAACTGTTTTTT; CDR3: CASSLVGTGVPEKLFF
V: TRBV9; J: TRBJ2-3; D: NA; size: few; DNA: TGTGCCAGCAGCGAGCAAGGGGCGCAGTATTTT; CDR3: CASSEQGAQYF
V: TRBV13; J: TRBJ2-1; D: TRBD2; size: NA; DNA: TGTGCCAGCAGCTTAATAGCGGGAGGGCCGTACAATGAGCAGTTCTTC; CDR3: CASSLIAGGPYNEQFF